Listed below are T cell receptor beta chains from one sample, sequenced in a study of T cell changes during pregnancy in multiple sclerosis. Using immunoSEQ multiplex PCR, the repertoire was profiled, and TCRdb retains in-frame clones only, with some absent. The sample includes some 24,000 clones, roughly 90% of them seen just once. Material: CD8+ T cells from peripheral blood mononuclear cells, obtained in the third trimester of pregnancy. These receptors were obtained from a female donor in good health, enrolled as a control in a pregnancy study. CDR3s include the opening cysteine and the closing phenylalanine or tryptophan. Fields, in order: J gene, D gene, V gene, clone size, CDR3 protein, CDR3 DNA. A D gene is named only where the DNA matches it firmly. A clone size is listed for some rows: how often the clone was seen (once, few, many), or a class if it is expanded.

j_gene: TRBJ1-1
d_gene: .
v_gene: TRBV7-2
abundance: once
CDR3aa: CASSQATEAFF
CDR3nt: TGTGCCAGCAGCCAGGCTACTGAAGCTTTCTTT

j_gene: TRBJ2-5
d_gene: .
v_gene: TRBV18
abundance: once
CDR3aa: CASSSTVPHQETQYF
CDR3nt: TGTGCCAGCTCAAGTACGGTACCCCACCAAGAGACCCAGTACTTC

j_gene: TRBJ2-5
d_gene: .
v_gene: TRBV9
abundance: .
CDR3aa: CASSPPLGNQETQYF
CDR3nt: TGTGCCAGCAGCCCTCCCCTTGGCAATCAAGAGACCCAGTACTTC

j_gene: TRBJ2-1
d_gene: .
v_gene: TRBV10-2
abundance: .
CDR3aa: CASSDGNEQFF
CDR3nt: TGCGCCAGCAGTGACGGCAATGAGCAGTTCTTC

j_gene: TRBJ2-7
d_gene: .
v_gene: TRBV10-3
abundance: .
CDR3aa: CAIAPDLTYEQYF
CDR3nt: TGTGCCATCGCACCCGATCTAACCTACGAGCAGTACTTC

j_gene: TRBJ2-2
d_gene: TRBD2
v_gene: TRBV14
abundance: .
CDR3aa: CASSFVAGVAGELFF
CDR3nt: TGTGCCAGCAGCTTTGTAGCGGGGGTGGCCGGGGAGCTGTTTTTT

j_gene: TRBJ2-1
d_gene: TRBD1
v_gene: TRBV19
abundance: .
CDR3aa: CASSKQGAQNEQFF
CDR3nt: TGTGCCAGTAGTAAACAGGGGGCGCAGAATGAGCAGTTCTTC

j_gene: TRBJ1-2
d_gene: .
v_gene: TRBV4-2
abundance: .
CDR3aa: CASSQEIGQANYGYTF
CDR3nt: TGTGCCAGCAGCCAAGAAATTGGGCAGGCTAACTATGGCTACACCTTC

j_gene: TRBJ2-7
d_gene: TRBD2
v_gene: TRBV9
abundance: .
CDR3aa: CASSVAGGLSYEQYF
CDR3nt: TGTGCCAGCAGCGTAGCGGGAGGGCTGTCCTACGAGCAGTACTTC

j_gene: TRBJ2-7
d_gene: .
v_gene: TRBV5-5
abundance: once
CDR3aa: CASSHRDTGSYEQYF
CDR3nt: TGTGCCAGCAGCCACCGGGACACTGGGTCCTACGAGCAGTACTTC

j_gene: TRBJ1-5
d_gene: .
v_gene: TRBV7-8
abundance: few
CDR3aa: CASSSQRGPSQPQHF
CDR3nt: TGTGCCAGCAGCTCCCAGCGGGGTCCAAGTCAGCCCCAGCATTTT

j_gene: TRBJ2-7
d_gene: TRBD2
v_gene: TRBV10-3
abundance: .
CDR3aa: CAIKGGGGYEQYF
CDR3nt: TGTGCCATCAAGGGCGGGGGGGGGTACGAGCAGTACTTC

j_gene: TRBJ2-1
d_gene: .
v_gene: TRBV29-1
abundance: .
CDR3aa: CSVAEVAFNEQFF
CDR3nt: TGCAGCGTCGCCGAGGTAGCGTTCAATGAGCAGTTCTTC

j_gene: TRBJ2-1
d_gene: TRBD2
v_gene: TRBV6-1
abundance: .
CDR3aa: CASTISGGTYNEQFF
CDR3nt: TGTGCCAGCACCATCAGCGGGGGAACCTACAATGAGCAGTTCTTC

j_gene: TRBJ2-1
d_gene: TRBD2
v_gene: TRBV10-1
abundance: .
CDR3aa: CASSEREGTYNEQFF
CDR3nt: TGCGCCAGCAGTGAGCGGGAGGGGACCTACAATGAGCAGTTCTTC

j_gene: TRBJ2-7
d_gene: TRBD2
v_gene: TRBV7-9
abundance: .
CDR3aa: CASSGLSGNPYEQYF
CDR3nt: TGTGCCAGCAGCGGACTTAGCGGGAACCCCTACGAGCAGTACTTC

j_gene: TRBJ2-3
d_gene: .
v_gene: TRBV2
abundance: .
CDR3aa: CASSESGGGSTDTQYF
CDR3nt: TGTGCCAGCAGTGAAAGTGGAGGTGGAAGCACAGATACGCAGTATTTT

j_gene: TRBJ2-1
d_gene: .
v_gene: TRBV5-5
abundance: .
CDR3aa: CASSPVLVWEQFF
CDR3nt: TGTGCCAGCAGCCCGGTACTCGTGTGGGAGCAGTTCTTC

j_gene: TRBJ2-7
d_gene: .
v_gene: TRBV21-1
abundance: .
CDR3aa: CASRRRVRRLARDEQYF
CDR3nt: TGTGCCAGCCGACGAAGGGTTCGGCGACTAGCACGGGACGAGCAGTACTTC

j_gene: TRBJ1-3
d_gene: .
v_gene: TRBV6-1
abundance: few
CDR3aa: CASSETGDSGNTIYF
CDR3nt: TGTGCCAGCAGTGAAACCGGAGACTCTGGAAACACCATATATTTT

j_gene: TRBJ2-3
d_gene: .
v_gene: TRBV11-3
abundance: .
CDR3aa: CASSPTYWDTQYF
CDR3nt: TGTGCCAGCAGCCCCACTTACTGGGATACGCAGTATTTT

j_gene: TRBJ2-2
d_gene: TRBD1
v_gene: TRBV27
abundance: .
CDR3aa: CASTWDRPNTGELFF
CDR3nt: TGTGCCAGCACTTGGGACAGACCGAACACCGGGGAGCTGTTTTTT

j_gene: TRBJ2-1
d_gene: TRBD2
v_gene: TRBV7-2
abundance: .
CDR3aa: CASSIGLAGANWDEQFF
CDR3nt: TGTGCCAGCAGCATCGGACTAGCGGGAGCCAATTGGGATGAGCAGTTCTTC

j_gene: TRBJ1-3
d_gene: .
v_gene: TRBV11-2
abundance: .
CDR3aa: CASLPVGGTSGNTIYF
CDR3nt: TGTGCCAGCCTCCCTGTCGGGGGGACCTCTGGAAACACCATATATTTT

j_gene: TRBJ1-1
d_gene: .
v_gene: TRBV21-1
abundance: .
CDR3aa: CASSRIPRTVAFF
CDR3nt: TGTGCCAGCAGCCGTATCCCGCGAACGGTAGCTTTCTTT

j_gene: TRBJ2-7
d_gene: TRBD2
v_gene: TRBV6-5
abundance: .
CDR3aa: CASSYEGGGSYEQYF
CDR3nt: TGTGCCAGCAGTTACGAGGGCGGGGGCTCCTACGAGCAGTACTTC

j_gene: TRBJ2-2
d_gene: .
v_gene: TRBV6-1
abundance: .
CDR3aa: CAVRGAGELFF
CDR3nt: TGTGCCGTCCGAGGAGCCGGGGAGCTGTTTTTT

j_gene: TRBJ1-2
d_gene: TRBD1
v_gene: TRBV4-1
abundance: once
CDR3aa: CASSQDEAQGVNYGYTF
CDR3nt: TGCGCCAGCAGCCAAGATGAGGCCCAGGGGGTGAACTATGGCTACACCTTC

j_gene: TRBJ2-3
d_gene: .
v_gene: TRBV9
abundance: .
CDR3aa: CASSVLSTDTQYF
CDR3nt: TGTGCCAGCAGCGTTTTAAGCACAGATACGCAGTATTTT

j_gene: TRBJ1-1
d_gene: TRBD1
v_gene: TRBV19
abundance: .
CDR3aa: CASSIDPDRDTEAFF
CDR3nt: TGTGCCAGTAGTATAGATCCAGACAGGGACACTGAAGCTTTCTTT

j_gene: TRBJ1-1
d_gene: TRBD1
v_gene: TRBV27
abundance: .
CDR3aa: CASSPHRTGGLEAFF
CDR3nt: TGTGCCAGCAGTCCACATCGTACAGGGGGCTTAGAGGCTTTCTTT

j_gene: TRBJ2-7
d_gene: .
v_gene: TRBV13
abundance: .
CDR3aa: CASSLEGGPGEQYF
CDR3nt: TGTGCCAGCAGCTTAGAGGGGGGGCCCGGCGAGCAGTACTTC

j_gene: TRBJ2-1
d_gene: TRBD2
v_gene: TRBV10-3
abundance: .
CDR3aa: CAISGWRSGRIEDYYNEQFF
CDR3nt: TGTGCCATCAGTGGATGGCGTAGCGGGAGGATAGAAGATTACTACAATGAGCAGTTCTTC

j_gene: TRBJ2-1
d_gene: TRBD2
v_gene: TRBV27
abundance: .
CDR3aa: CASSPLIAGAFYNEQFF
CDR3nt: TGTGCCAGCAGCCCCCTGATAGCGGGAGCCTTCTACAATGAGCAGTTCTTC

j_gene: TRBJ1-1
d_gene: TRBD1
v_gene: TRBV6-5
abundance: .
CDR3aa: CASNQGAVNTEAFF
CDR3nt: TGTGCCAGCAACCAGGGGGCCGTGAACACTGAAGCTTTCTTT

j_gene: TRBJ2-3
d_gene: .
v_gene: TRBV4-1
abundance: .
CDR3aa: CASSQRGRKTDTQYF
CDR3nt: TGCGCCAGCAGCCAACGAGGGAGGAAGACAGATACGCAGTATTTT

j_gene: TRBJ2-2
d_gene: .
v_gene: TRBV13
abundance: .
CDR3aa: CASEGLTGELFF
CDR3nt: TGTGCCAGCGAGGGCCTGACCGGGGAGCTGTTTTTT

j_gene: TRBJ1-2
d_gene: TRBD1
v_gene: TRBV7-6
abundance: medium-sized
CDR3aa: CASSLTNRGVYGYTF
CDR3nt: TGTGCCAGCAGCTTAACGAACAGGGGGGTCTATGGCTACACCTTC

j_gene: TRBJ1-4
d_gene: TRBD1
v_gene: TRBV9
abundance: .
CDR3aa: CASSVEGTGLQKLFF
CDR3nt: TGTGCCAGCAGCGTGGAGGGGACAGGGCTTCAAAAACTGTTTTTT

j_gene: TRBJ2-2
d_gene: .
v_gene: TRBV6-1
abundance: .
CDR3aa: CASSETPYTGELFF
CDR3nt: TGTGCCAGCAGTGAAACACCTTACACCGGGGAGCTGTTTTTT

j_gene: TRBJ2-6
d_gene: .
v_gene: TRBV4-1
abundance: .
CDR3aa: CASSQADSSSGANVLTF
CDR3nt: TGCGCCAGCAGCCAAGCGGACAGCAGCTCTGGGGCCAACGTCCTGACTTTC

j_gene: TRBJ2-1
d_gene: .
v_gene: TRBV10-2
abundance: .
CDR3aa: CASSLRQQNNEQFF
CDR3nt: TGCGCCAGCAGTCTTAGACAACAGAACAATGAGCAGTTCTTC

j_gene: TRBJ2-1
d_gene: TRBD2
v_gene: TRBV29-1
abundance: .
CDR3aa: CSAGPGLENNEQFF
CDR3nt: TGCAGCGCTGGCCCGGGACTAGAAAACAATGAGCAGTTCTTC

j_gene: TRBJ1-5
d_gene: .
v_gene: TRBV4-1
abundance: .
CDR3aa: CASSQDRWTALPNQPQHF
CDR3nt: TGCGCCAGCAGCCAAGATCGTTGGACAGCGCTACCAAATCAGCCCCAGCATTTT

j_gene: TRBJ2-7
d_gene: TRBD1
v_gene: TRBV27
abundance: .
CDR3aa: CASSGTGGIYEQYF
CDR3nt: TGTGCCAGCAGCGGGACAGGGGGAATCTACGAGCAGTACTTC

j_gene: TRBJ2-1
d_gene: .
v_gene: TRBV29-1
abundance: .
CDR3aa: CSVPGDWSPDNEQFF
CDR3nt: TGCAGCGTTCCCGGCGATTGGAGCCCTGACAATGAGCAGTTCTTC

j_gene: TRBJ2-3
d_gene: .
v_gene: TRBV19
abundance: .
CDR3aa: CASSIGGVGASDTQYF
CDR3nt: TGTGCCAGTAGTATTGGCGGCGTCGGTGCGTCAGATACGCAGTATTTT

j_gene: TRBJ2-5
d_gene: .
v_gene: TRBV7-3
abundance: .
CDR3aa: CASSLTGGGETQYF
CDR3nt: TGTGCCAGCAGCTTAACGGGGGGTGGGGAGACCCAGTACTTC

j_gene: TRBJ2-7
d_gene: .
v_gene: TRBV2
abundance: .
CDR3aa: CASSNPVEDISYEQYF
CDR3nt: TGTGCCAGCAGTAACCCCGTTGAGGATATCTCCTACGAGCAGTACTTC

j_gene: TRBJ1-1
d_gene: TRBD1
v_gene: TRBV2
abundance: .
CDR3aa: CASSEGDSEAFF
CDR3nt: TGTGCCAGCAGTGAAGGGGACAGTGAAGCTTTCTTT

j_gene: TRBJ2-3
d_gene: TRBD2
v_gene: TRBV9
abundance: .
CDR3aa: CASSAMGAGGTDTQYF
CDR3nt: TGTGCCAGCAGCGCCATGGGAGCGGGGGGCACAGATACGCAGTATTTT

j_gene: TRBJ2-7
d_gene: TRBD2
v_gene: TRBV28
abundance: .
CDR3aa: CASSWSGREYEQYF
CDR3nt: TGTGCCAGCAGTTGGAGCGGGAGGGAATACGAGCAGTACTTC

j_gene: TRBJ2-3
d_gene: .
v_gene: TRBV28
abundance: .
CDR3aa: CASSSSSTDTQYF
CDR3nt: TGTGCCAGCAGTTCCTCCTCCACAGATACGCAGTATTTT

j_gene: TRBJ1-1
d_gene: .
v_gene: TRBV2
abundance: .
CDR3aa: CASRNLPLQGGMNTEAFF
CDR3nt: TGTGCCAGCCGAAACCTACCTCTACAGGGTGGCATGAACACTGAAGCTTTCTTT

j_gene: TRBJ2-4
d_gene: .
v_gene: TRBV9
abundance: .
CDR3aa: CASSVGGLAKNIQYF
CDR3nt: TGTGCCAGCAGCGTGGGGGGACTAGCCAAAAACATTCAGTACTTC